This TCR beta chain was sequenced for a study of identical twins. Findings and caveats of the study: Out-of-frame alpha sequences that twins shared showed excess low generation probability. Cord blood's abundant beta clonotypes had fewer insertions, unlike memory repertoires. Invariant cells of the MAIT and iNKT types might have partly distorted the zero-insertion analyses.

Each cDNA held unique molecular identifiers, and template switching gave it a universal primer site. TCRdb independently ran MiXCR on the 5' RACE reads; one entry per CDR3 protein. The table lists 1.5 million to 2 million distinct CDR3 sequences, roughly 35% of them singletons. CDR3 length: 14 residues. CDR1 is MNHNS, CDR2 SASEGT, per germline. In its sample, this clonotype was seen once. The antigen remains unidentified. One junction end disagrees with the germline gene, perhaps due to a read error. The V and J genes are TRBV6-1 and TRBJ1-5; 9 bases line up with TRBD1. Sequenced material: cord blood. The clonotype comes from a newborn girl in good health. This CDR3 reads CAGSGQGMDQPQHF. The CDR3 region has the DNA TGTGCCGGCAGTGGACAGGGGATGGACCAGCCCCAGCATTTT.